This TCR beta chain stems from a study of blood T cells in healthy people across ages. Around 10 milliliters of peripheral blood were drawn from each donor. A second roughly 6 to 11 cycle PCR used barcoded and J-beta primers. One entry per CDR3 protein results from TCRdb running MiXCR on the 5' RACE reads. The sample has about 780,000 distinct CDR3 sequences, roughly 46% seen once. CDR1 and CDR2 (germline): DFQATT, SNEGSKA (reference sequence). The CDR3 has 15 residues. Between the trimmed V and J ends, which lost 2 bases and 6 bases, there was a span of 17 bases. The source of this sequence is an elderly man in good health. Sequencing used blood. This chain joins TRBV20-1 and TRBJ2-1; D might be TRBD2 (5 bases). The CDR3 sequence: CSARYSTSAGNEQFF. The DNA for the CDR3 is TGCAGTGCTAGATACTCAACTAGTGCCGGCAATGAGCAGTTCTTC.